Listed below are T cell receptor beta chains from one sample, sequenced in a study of T cell responses to AZD1222 COVID-19 vaccine. Clones were read by immunoSEQ multiplex PCR, and TCRdb kept only the in-frame ones, dropping some. In the table there are fewer than 150,000 clones, about 86% of which are singletons. Sequences were derived from peripheral blood, sampled 28 days after the second AZD1222 dose. The receptors come from an adult who received the AZD1222 COVID-19 vaccine. Both conserved end residues are part of each CDR3. D genes are given only for firm matches. Not all rows give a size; the values are once, few, many and, for expanded clones, a class.

clone size	V gene	D gene	J gene	CDR3 protein	CDR3 DNA
NA	TRBV28	NA	TRBJ2-5	CASSSLSLGRKQETQYF	TGTGCCAGCAGTTCCCTATCCCTCGGACGGAAGCAAGAGACCCAGTACTTC
NA	TRBV24-1	TRBD1	TRBJ2-1	CATSDGDRVDEQFF	TGTGCCACCAGTGATGGGGACAGGGTGGATGAGCAGTTCTTC
NA	TRBV3-1/TRBV3-2	TRBD2	TRBJ2-1	CASSFSGGSYNEQFF	TGTGCCAGCAGCTTTAGCGGGGGTTCCTACAATGAGCAGTTCTTC
NA	TRBV4-3	TRBD1	TRBJ1-5	CASSQDRTGANQPQHF	TGCGCCAGCAGCCAAGATCGAACAGGGGCGAATCAGCCCCAGCATTTT
NA	TRBV27	NA	TRBJ2-5	CASSLRTDETQYF	TGTGCCAGCAGTCTTAGGACCGATGAGACCCAGTACTTC
NA	TRBV5-4	NA	TRBJ1-2	CASSLEGYGYTF	TGTGCCAGCAGCTTAGAGGGTTATGGCTACACCTTC
NA	TRBV28	NA	TRBJ2-3	CASSSRLDTQYF	TGTGCCAGCAGTTCCCGGTTAGATACGCAGTATTTT
few	TRBV2	NA	TRBJ1-2	CASTPGGYGYTF	TGTGCCAGCACCCCGGGGGGCTATGGCTACACCTTC
NA	TRBV2	NA	TRBJ1-2	CASSELEGGRYGYTF	TGTGCCAGCAGCGAATTGGAGGGAGGGAGATACGGCTACACCTTC
NA	TRBV7-2	NA	TRBJ1-4	CASQPDGGRGKLFF	TGTGCCAGCCAGCCGGATGGGGGGCGGGGAAAACTGTTTTTT
NA	TRBV19	NA	TRBJ2-7	CASSIPGQSSYEQYF	TGTGCCAGTAGTATCCCCGGGCAGAGCTCCTACGAGCAGTACTTC
NA	TRBV6-5	NA	TRBJ1-3	CASSYRAFSGNTIYF	TGTGCCAGCAGTTACAGGGCCTTCTCTGGAAACACCATATATTTT
once	TRBV12-5	TRBD2	TRBJ2-1	CASGLGTSGRINEQFF	TGTGCTAGTGGTTTGGGGACTAGCGGGAGGATCAATGAGCAGTTCTTC
NA	TRBV18	NA	TRBJ2-2	CASSPQSSNTGELFF	TGTGCCAGCTCACCACAAAGCTCGAACACCGGGGAGCTGTTTTTT
NA	TRBV11-2	TRBD2	TRBJ2-3	CASSPRTSGRYTDTQYF	TGTGCCAGCAGCCCCCGGACTAGCGGGAGATACACAGATACGCAGTATTTT
NA	TRBV7-6	TRBD1	TRBJ2-7	CASSPRTGVYEQYF	TGTGCCAGCAGCCCGAGGACAGGGGTCTACGAGCAGTACTTC
NA	TRBV6-5	TRBD1	TRBJ2-7	CASSGTGVGEQYF	TGTGCCAGCTCCGGGACAGGGGTAGGCGAGCAGTACTTC
NA	TRBV7-3	NA	TRBJ2-7	CASSLTGEGEQYF	TGTGCCAGCAGCTTAACTGGGGAAGGCGAGCAGTACTTC
NA	TRBV9	NA	TRBJ2-3	CASSRGWGGTDTQYF	TGTGCCAGCAGCCGGGGCTGGGGTGGGACAGATACGCAGTATTTT
NA	TRBV25-1	NA	TRBJ1-1	CASGNTEAFF	TGTGCCAGCGGGAACACTGAAGCTTTCTTT
NA	TRBV18	TRBD2	TRBJ2-2	CASSPMVAGASNTGELFF	TGTGCCAGCTCACCAATGGTAGCGGGGGCCTCGAACACCGGGGAGCTGTTTTTT
NA	TRBV11-2	NA	TRBJ1-1	CASSFPNTEAFF	TGTGCCAGCAGCTTCCCGAACACTGAAGCTTTCTTT
NA	TRBV4-1	TRBD1	TRBJ1-4	CASSQGGIQGARIGEKLFF	TGCGCCAGCAGCCAAGGAGGAATTCAGGGGGCGCGGATAGGTGAAAAACTGTTTTTT
NA	TRBV28	TRBD1	TRBJ1-2	CASSESGTAYGYTF	TGTGCCAGCAGCGAATCCGGGACAGCCTATGGCTACACCTTC
NA	TRBV5-4	NA	TRBJ2-5	CASNRGRGFQETQYF	TGTGCCAGCAACCGGGGACGGGGCTTCCAAGAGACCCAGTACTTC
NA	TRBV6-5	TRBD1	TRBJ1-1	CASRGTGGFTEAFF	TGTGCCAGCAGGGGGACAGGGGGATTTACTGAAGCTTTCTTT
NA	TRBV6-5	TRBD1	TRBJ2-1	CASSPPGQGYGEQFF	TGTGCCAGCAGCCCACCGGGACAGGGGTACGGTGAGCAGTTCTTC
few	TRBV30	NA	TRBJ1-1	CAWTLNTEAFF	TGTGCCTGGACGTTAAACACTGAAGCTTTCTTT
NA	TRBV5-5	NA	TRBJ1-4	CASSGRLGVSQEKLFF	TGTGCCAGCAGCGGGAGGTTGGGGGTGTCACAGGAAAAACTGTTTTTT